This T cell receptor (beta chain) stems from a study of blood T cell repertoires in COVID-19. Study information: There were acute and convalescent COVID-19 samples, and they came from the United States, Italy and Spain. The cDNA or gDNA used as material had been derived from T cells, B-cell-depleted T cells, or PBMCs.

Authors' methods: Amplification with reference gene primers provided the estimates of nucleated cell counts. TCRdb keeps only in-frame clones here, not all; method: immunoSEQ multiplex PCR. That table gives V, J and clone size, and the DNA gave D and trimming. Of tens of thousands of clones listed, roughly 86% were seen once; the top ten hold approximately 15%. The clonotype comes from a man between 60 and 75 years old with active or convalescent COVID-19. The sample consisted of peripheral blood.

The CDR3 protein is CASSRPGTGYGEQFF. In DNA form, the CDR3 reads TGTGCCAGCTCCCGTCCCGGGACAGGGTACGGAGAGCAGTTCTTC. The rearrangement links TRBV18 to TRBJ2-1; the match to TRBD1 covers 9 bases. This CDR3 has 15 residues. Germline CDR1 KGHSH, CDR2 LQKENI. Losses at the gene ends were 6 bases for V and 10 bases for J; bases not matched to a gene: 13.